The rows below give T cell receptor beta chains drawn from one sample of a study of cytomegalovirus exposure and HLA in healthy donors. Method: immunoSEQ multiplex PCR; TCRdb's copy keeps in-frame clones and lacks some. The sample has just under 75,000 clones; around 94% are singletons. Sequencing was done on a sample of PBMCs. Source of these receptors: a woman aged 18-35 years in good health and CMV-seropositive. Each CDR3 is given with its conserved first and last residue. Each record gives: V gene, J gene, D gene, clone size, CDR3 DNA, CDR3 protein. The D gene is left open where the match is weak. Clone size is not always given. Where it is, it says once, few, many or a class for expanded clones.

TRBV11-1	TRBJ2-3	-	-	TGTGCCAGCAGCTTAAGTTCATCTCTAGCGAGCACAGATACGCAGTATTTT	CASSLSSSLASTDTQYF
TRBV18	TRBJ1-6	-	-	TGTGCCAGCTCACCATTAGAGGGAATTGATTCACCCCTCCACTTT	CASSPLEGIDSPLHF
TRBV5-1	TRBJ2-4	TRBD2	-	TGCGCCAGCAGCCTGGGGGGTAGCGGGGAGATAATTCGGTACTTC	CASSLGGSGEIIRYF
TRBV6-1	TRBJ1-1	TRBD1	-	TGTGCCAGCAGAGCAGACAGGGGAGGAAGCACTGAAGCTTTCTTT	CASRADRGGSTEAFF
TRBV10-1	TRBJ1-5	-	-	TGCGCCAGCAGTGACAACAATCAGCCCCAGCATTTT	CASSDNNQPQHF
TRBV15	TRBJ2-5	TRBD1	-	TGTGCCACCAGCCCCGACAGGGTCTCTGAGACCCAGTACTTC	CATSPDRVSETQYF
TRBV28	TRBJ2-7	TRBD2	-	TGTGCCAGCAGGAAGACTAGCGGGAGAGTTTACGAGCAGTACTTC	CASRKTSGRVYEQYF
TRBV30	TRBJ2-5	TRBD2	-	TGTGCCTGGAGTGCAGGACTAGCGGGAGAAGAGACCCAGTACTTC	CAWSAGLAGEETQYF
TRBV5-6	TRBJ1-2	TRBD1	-	TGTGCCAGCAGCTTGGTCGGACAGGGCTATGGCTACACCTTC	CASSLVGQGYGYTF
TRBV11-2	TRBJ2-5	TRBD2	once	TGTGCCAGCAGCTTACTAGCGGGGGCAAGGGAGACCCAGTACTTC	CASSLLAGARETQYF
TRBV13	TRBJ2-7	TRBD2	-	TGTGCCAGCAGCCCCAGACTAGCGGAACCCTACGAGCAGTACTTC	CASSPRLAEPYEQYF
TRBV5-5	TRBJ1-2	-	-	TGTGCCAGCAGCTTCACGGCTAACTATGGCTACACCTTC	CASSFTANYGYTF
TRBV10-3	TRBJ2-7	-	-	TGTGCCTCACGGAGCGATACGCCGGTTTCCTACGAGCAGTACTTC	CASRSDTPVSYEQYF
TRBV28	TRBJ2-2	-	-	TGTGCCAGCAGTTTTCGGACAGCGAACACCGGGGAGCTGTTTTTT	CASSFRTANTGELFF
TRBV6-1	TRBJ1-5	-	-	TGTGCCAGCATCCACAGGGAGGGCAGCCATCAGCCCCAGCATTTT	CASIHREGSHQPQHF
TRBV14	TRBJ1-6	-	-	TGTGCCAGCAGCCCACAGACAACCTATAATTCACCCCTCCACTTT	CASSPQTTYNSPLHF
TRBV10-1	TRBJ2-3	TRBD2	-	TGCGCCAGCAGTAGAGGATTGACTAGCGGCACAGATACGCAGTATTTT	CASSRGLTSGTDTQYF
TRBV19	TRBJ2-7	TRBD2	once	TGTGCCACGAAGACTAGCGGGGGGAACGAGCAGTACTTC	CATKTSGGNEQYF
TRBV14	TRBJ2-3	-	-	TGTGCCAGCAGCCAAGACGTCGAGGATACGCAGTATTTT	CASSQDVEDTQYF
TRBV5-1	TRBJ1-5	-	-	TGCGCCAGCAGCTTGAAGGTTACAGGTGCGAGCAATCAGCCCCAGCATTTT	CASSLKVTGASNQPQHF
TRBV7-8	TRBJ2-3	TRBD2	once	TGTGCCAGCAGTCCGACTAGCCCTTACACAGATACGCAGTATTTT	CASSPTSPYTDTQYF
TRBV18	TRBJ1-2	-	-	TGTGCCAGCTCACCGAATTTCAATAGAGCTAACTATGGCTACACCTTC	CASSPNFNRANYGYTF
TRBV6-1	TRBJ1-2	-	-	TGTGCCAGCAGTGAGGTTCGGGGGGCAGAGGGCTACACCTTC	CASSEVRGAEGYTF
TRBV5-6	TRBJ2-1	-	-	TGTGCCAGCAGCTTGGGCCCGCTTTGGACAGGGAGGGATGAGCAGTTCTTC	CASSLGPLWTGRDEQFF
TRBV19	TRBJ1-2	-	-	TGTGCCAGTAGTATGTCAGTCGGGGTTTCCTATGGCTACACCTTC	CASSMSVGVSYGYTF
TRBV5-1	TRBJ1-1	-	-	TGCGCCAGCAGCTTGGTCGCAGGGAATAGGAACACTGAAGCTTTCTTT	CASSLVAGNRNTEAFF